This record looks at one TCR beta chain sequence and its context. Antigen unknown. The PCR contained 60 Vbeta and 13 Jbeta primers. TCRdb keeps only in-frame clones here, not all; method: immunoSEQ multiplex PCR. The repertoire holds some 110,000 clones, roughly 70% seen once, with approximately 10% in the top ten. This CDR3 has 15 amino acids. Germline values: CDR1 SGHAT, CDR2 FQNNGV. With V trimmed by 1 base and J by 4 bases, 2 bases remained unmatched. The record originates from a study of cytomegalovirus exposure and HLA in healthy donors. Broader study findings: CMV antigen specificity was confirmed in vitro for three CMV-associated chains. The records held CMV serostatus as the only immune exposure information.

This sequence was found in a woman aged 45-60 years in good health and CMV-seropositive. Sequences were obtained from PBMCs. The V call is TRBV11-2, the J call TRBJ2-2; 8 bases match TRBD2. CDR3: CASSLAAGGTGELFF. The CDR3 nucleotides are TGTGCCAGCAGCTTAGCTGCGGGGGGCACCGGGGAGCTGTTTTTT.